Presented here are 21 T cell receptor beta chains from one specimen sequenced in a study of cytomegalovirus exposure and HLA in healthy donors. Primers for the PCR totalled 60 Vbeta and 13 Jbeta. The method was immunoSEQ multiplex PCR; TCRdb's version includes in-frame clones alone and lacks a portion of them. The data hold roughly 200,000 clones, with about nine tenths observed a single time. Source material: PBMCs. The receptor set was obtained from a man aged 25 to 40 in good health and CMV-seronegative.

The rearrangement uses TRBV7-2 and TRBJ2-7, with a weak D call TRBD1 (5 bases). CDR1 is SGHTA, CDR2 FQGNSA, per germline. Between the trimmed V and J ends, which lost 6 bases and 5 bases, there was a span of 11 bases. This CDR3 has 12 residues. The CDR3 here is CASSFTGDEQYF. CDR3 bases: TGTGCCAGCAGTTTTACAGGCGACGAGCAGTACTTC.

This chain links TRBV6-1 with TRBJ2-5, with 9 positions matching TRBD1. The CDR3 extends over 13 amino acids. V lost 4 bases to trimming and J lost 11 bases; unmatched junction nucleotides: 8. The germline V gene encodes CDR1 MNHNS and CDR2 SASEGT. This CDR3 is CASSVGQGLSQYF. CDR3 nucleotides: TGTGCCAGCAGTGTGGGACAGGGACTATCTCAGTACTTC.

This chain uses TRBV7-2 with TRBJ2-2, with 8 bases matching TRBD2. Germline V gene sequence: CDR1 SGHTA, CDR2 FQGNSA. The CDR3 runs to 17 residues. V lost 3 bases, J lost 2 bases, and 8 bases stayed unmatched. CDR3 residues: CASSLVGGGTNTGELFF. In DNA form, the CDR3 reads TGTGCCAGCAGCTTGGTTGGCGGGGGGACTAACACCGGGGAGCTGTTTTTT.

The CDR3 sequence is CASSLSGSNQPQHF. The CDR3 bases are TGTGCCAGCAGTTTATCAGGGAGCAATCAGCCCCAGCATTTT. This rearrangement joins TRBV28 to TRBJ1-5, with a possible D match to TRBD1 (5 bases). CDR1 is MDHEN, CDR2 SYDVKM, per germline. This CDR3 contains 14 residues. Trimming took off 1 base at V and 1 base at J, with 5 bases between the two ends.

This clone was seen only a few times. This rearrangement joins TRBV2 to TRBJ1-1; 8 bases map to TRBD1. Germline CDR1 SNHLY, CDR2 FYNNEI. The CDR3 consists of 13 residues. V dropped 11 bases and J dropped 5; count of bases not matched to a gene: 10. DNA for the CDR3: TGTGCCTGCACCAGGGGGCAGATGACTGAAGCTTTCTTT. It encodes CACTRGQMTEAFF.

The chain carries TRBV11-3 and TRBJ2-5; 7 nucleotides match TRBD1. Germline V gene data show CDR1 as SGHNT and CDR2 as YENEEA. The J segment lost 9 bases and the V segment lost 4 bases, leaving 14 bases of the junction unmatched. This CDR3 has 15 amino acids. CDR3 sequence reads: CASSSGDSSYGAQYF. The CDR3 DNA reads as TGTGCCAGCAGCTCAGGGGACAGCTCATATGGGGCCCAGTACTTC.

This chain uses TRBV19 with TRBJ1-2, with a weak D call TRBD1 (6 bases). V was shortened by 8 bases and J by 3 bases, with 13 bases between the two germline ends. Germline V lookup: CDR1 LNHDA, CDR2 SQIVND (reference sequence). This CDR3 is built from 13 residues. CDR3 nucleotides: TGTGCCAGTCAATACGACAGGCACTATGGCTACACCTTC. Protein sequence: CASQYDRHYGYTF.

The chain joins TRBV10-3 to TRBJ1-5; 9 nucleotides agree with TRBD1. This CDR3 is 17 amino acids long. From germline, CDR1 is ENHRY and CDR2 SYGVKD. V was clipped by 0 bases and J by 3 bases; unmatched bases: 6. The CDR3 DNA reads TGTGCCATCAGTGAGTCGACCGGGACAGGGAACAATCAGCCCCAGCATTTT. Its protein is CAISESTGTGNNQPQHF.

The rearrangement links TRBV19 to TRBJ1-6; D possibly corresponds to TRBD1 (6 bases). Deletions cut 7 bases from V and 7 bases from J, with 8 bases between. CDR3 size: 12 residues. Germline CDR1 LNHDA, CDR2 SQIVND (reference sequence). CDR3 DNA sequence: TGTGCCAGTAAAACAGGGAATTCACCCCTCCACTTT. Residues: CASKTGNSPLHF.

The chain links TRBV2 to TRBJ1-4, with a tentative D call TRBD1 (6 bases). Germline CDR1 SNHLY, CDR2 FYNNEI. This CDR3 has 14 amino acids. V lost 2 bases to trimming and J lost 6 bases, with 10 bases between them. The CDR3 sequence: CASSERGKYEKLFF. The CDR3 DNA reads as TGTGCCAGCAGTGAAAGGGGGAAGTATGAAAAACTGTTTTTT.

The chain uses TRBV2 and TRBJ1-5; 12 bases match TRBD1. V lost 6 bases and J lost 6; bases outside the gene matches: 6. CDR3 length: 15 amino acids. CDR1 and CDR2 (germline): SNHLY, FYNNEI. The CDR3, as DNA: TGTGCCAGCAGGGAGGGGACAGGGGGCGGTCAGCCCCAGCATTTT. This translates into CASREGTGGGQPQHF.

The chain carries TRBV5-1 and TRBJ2-7; 10 nucleotides match TRBD2. Germline CDR1 SGHRS, CDR2 YFSETQ. The length of the CDR3 is 16 residues. Germline trimming cut 1 base from V and 5 bases from J; bases unmatched to any gene: 9. CDR3 in DNA: TGCGCCAGCAGCTTGCCCGCAGTAGCGGGAGGCAACGAGCAGTACTTC. Protein sequence: CASSLPAVAGGNEQYF.

V usage is TRBV7-2 and J usage is TRBJ1-5, with a possible D match to TRBD1 (5 bases). The V and J ends lost 1 base and 4 bases respectively, with 11 bases between them. The CDR3 is 15 amino acids. The V gene's germline CDR1 is SGHTA and CDR2 FQGNSA. CDR3 DNA: TGTGCCAGCAGCTTAGGGGCAGGGTGGAATCAGCCCCAGCATTTT. Protein sequence: CASSLGAGWNQPQHF. Full variable domain (outside the CDR3, taken from reference TRBV7-2 and TRBJ1-5): GAGVSQSPSNKVTEKGKDVELRCDPISGHTALYWYRQSLGQGLEFLIYFQGNSAPDKSGLPSDRFSAERTGGSVSTLTIQRTQQEDSAVYLCASSLGAGWNQPQHFGDGTRLSIL.

The rearrangement joins TRBV7-9 to TRBJ1-4, with no clear D. Deletions cut 5 bases from V and 4 bases from J, with 11 bases between. The CDR3 consists of 14 residues. Germline CDR1 reads SEHNR; CDR2 reads FQNEAQ (reference sequence). The CDR3 DNA reads TGTGCCAGCAGCAGACGGGAGATTAATGAAAAACTGTTTTTT. This encodes CASSRREINEKLFF.

This rearrangement joins TRBV7-6 to TRBJ2-5, with D possibly TRBD2 on 7 matching bases. This CDR3 comprises 16 residues. V was pared by 2 bases and J by 2 bases, with 15 bases between. Germline CDR1 reads SGHVS; CDR2 reads FNYEAQ. Here the CDR3 reads CASSLRVRGAQETQYF. CDR3 DNA sequence: TGTGCCAGCAGCTTACGCGTCCGGGGGGCACAAGAGACCCAGTACTTC. The full variable domain, its missing parts supplied by reference TRBV7-6 and TRBJ2-5, is GAGVSQSPRYKVTKRGQDVALRCDPISGHVSLYWYRQALGQGPEFLTYFNYEAQQDKSGLPNDRFSAERPEGSISTLTIQRTEQRDSAMYRCASSLRVRGAQETQYFGPGTRLLVL.

The V gene is TRBV10-3, the J gene TRBJ1-2; 8 nucleotides agree with TRBD1. With 4 bases clipped from V and 6 bases from J, the junction kept 1 base outside the gene matches. The CDR3 is 12 residues long. CDR1 and CDR2 (germline): ENHRY, SYGVKD. The CDR3 sequence is CAISGQGNGYTF. DNA of the CDR3: TGTGCCATCAGTGGACAGGGGAATGGCTACACCTTC.

The CDR3 sequence is CASRVQGANTEAFF. The CDR3 DNA reads as TGCGCCAGCAGAGTCCAGGGGGCGAACACTGAAGCTTTCTTT. The rearrangement uses TRBV5-1 and TRBJ1-1; TRBD1 agrees at 8 bases. V trimming: 5 bases; J trimming: 1 base; junction bases outside the gene matches: 4. Germline V gives CDR1 SGHRS, CDR2 YFSETQ. The CDR3 consists of 14 residues.

CDR3 nucleotide sequence: TGTGCCAGCAGTGAGCCAGGGGTGACAGCCGTAGCCTACAATGAGCAGTTCTTC. It encodes CASSEPGVTAVAYNEQFF. V usage is TRBV25-1 and J usage is TRBJ2-1; the D gene is possibly TRBD1 (6 bases). V lost 3 bases and J lost 2, with 20 bases in between. The CDR3 contains 18 residues. CDR1 is MGHDK and CDR2 is SYGVNS in the germline V gene. Full variable domain (remainder filled in from reference TRBV25-1 and TRBJ2-1): EADIYQTPRYLVIGTGKKITLECSQTMGHDKMYWYQQDPGMELHLIHYSYGVNSTEKGDLSSESTVSRIRTEHFPLTLESARPSHTSQYLCASSEPGVTAVAYNEQFFGPGTRLTVL.

The CDR3 region has the DNA TGTGCCAGCAGCTTTTCCTCTAGCAATCAGCCCCAGCATTTT. Amino acids: CASSFSSSNQPQHF. V gene TRBV7-2 combines with J gene TRBJ1-5; no clear D. There are 14 residues in the CDR3. Germline lookup yields CDR1 SGHTA and CDR2 FQGNSA. Trimming removed 3 bases at V and 0 bases at J, with 6 bases between.

The chain recombines TRBV29-1 with TRBJ2-7, with D unresolved. V lost 4 bases to trimming and J lost 3 bases, with 10 bases between them. The CDR3 runs to 12 residues. Germline CDR1 reads SQVTM; CDR2 reads ANQGSEA. CDR3: CSVAWPNYEQYF. The CDR3 DNA reads as TGCAGCGTTGCCTGGCCCAACTACGAGCAGTACTTC.

V gene TRBV11-3 combines with J gene TRBJ2-6; no clear D. The V end was cut by 2 bases, the J end by 0 bases, with 5 bases between. Germline-derived CDR1 and CDR2 are SGHNT and YENEEA. This CDR3 spans 15 amino acids. The CDR3 bases are TGTGCCAGCAGCTTACGCGGCTCTGGGGCCAACGTCCTGACTTTC. Protein: CASSLRGSGANVLTF.